The 22 T cell receptor beta chains listed next were all sequenced from one sample in a study of OX40 agonist ivuxolimab in advanced cancers. The method was immunoSEQ multiplex PCR; TCRdb's version includes in-frame clones alone and lacks a portion of them. The table shows some 64,000 clones, with 92% occurring only once. This specimen was CD4+ or CD8+ T cells sorted from blood, taken in a trial of the OX40 agonist ivuxolimab. These receptors were taken from an adult with an advanced solid tumor such as melanoma, head and neck, liver or kidney cancer.

V is TRBV7-2 and J is TRBJ2-1; possibly TRBD2 for D (6 bases). Germline-derived CDR1 and CDR2 are SGHTA and FQGNSA. V lost 7 bases to trimming and J lost 4 bases, with 14 bases between them. This CDR3 is built from 14 residues. CDR3 DNA sequence: TGTGCCAGCACGCCGGGACTCAATTACAATGAGCAGTTCTTC. Its protein is CASTPGLNYNEQFF.

The chain uses TRBV10-3 and TRBJ2-1, with 7 nucleotides matching TRBD2. V shed 6 bases, J shed 9 bases, and the junction held 5 bases outside the gene matches. This CDR3 is built from 12 residues. CDR1 and CDR2 from the germline V gene are ENHRY and SYGVKD. In nucleotides, the CDR3 is TGTGCCATCAGGGATTGGGGGGGTGAGCAGTTCTTC. Translation: CAIRDWGGEQFF.

The rearrangement links TRBV6-6 to TRBJ2-3; the match to TRBD2 covers 7 bases. The trim removed 1 base at V and 3 bases at J, leaving 7 bases unmatched. The CDR3 extends over 16 amino acids. From germline, CDR1 is MNHNY and CDR2 SVGAGI (reference sequence). CDR3 residues: CASSYWLAEGTDTQYF. CDR3 bases: TGTGCCAGCAGTTACTGGCTAGCGGAGGGGACAGATACGCAGTATTTT.

The V gene is TRBV6-5, the J gene TRBJ1-2; D might be TRBD1 (6 bases). V lost 2 bases to trimming and J lost 10 bases, with 17 bases between them. Looked up from germline, CDR1 is MNHEY and CDR2 is SVGAGI. This CDR3 is built from 14 residues. CDR3 DNA sequence: TGTGCCAGCAGTTACCTCAATACAGGGTTGGTCTACACCTTC. This translates into CASSYLNTGLVYTF.

The chain uses TRBV14 and TRBJ2-7; 7 bases match TRBD2. This CDR3 is built from 15 residues. The germline CDR1 and CDR2 sequences are SGHDN and FVKESK. With 1 base clipped from V and 3 bases from J, the junction kept 6 bases outside the gene matches. The CDR3 region is CASSQVGREGYEQYF. CDR3 coding DNA: TGTGCCAGCAGCCAAGTGGGAAGGGAGGGCTACGAGCAGTACTTC.

J is TRBJ1-4 and V is TRBV29-1; D remains ambiguous. V was trimmed by 3 bases and J by 8 bases, leaving 13 bases between them. The CDR3 has 13 amino acids. CDR1 is SQVTM and CDR2 is ANQGSEA in the germline V gene. The CDR3 reads CSVDTVGREKLFF. The DNA for the CDR3 is TGCAGCGTTGATACTGTCGGGCGGGAAAAACTGTTTTTT. Looking up the rest from reference TRBV29-1 and TRBJ1-4 gives the full variable domain: SAVISQKPSRDICQRGTSLTIQCQVDSQVTMMFWYRQQPGQSLTLIATANQGSEATYESGFVIDKFPISRPNLTFSTLTVSNMSPEDSSIYLCSVDTVGREKLFFGSGTQLSVL.

This chain links TRBV28 with TRBJ2-2; 11 bases map to TRBD1. Germline CDR1 and CDR2: MDHEN and SYDVKM. CDR3 length equals 15 residues. V shed 6 bases, J shed 4 bases, and the junction held 4 bases outside the gene matches. The CDR3: CASSRGTGGTGELFF. CDR3 nucleotide sequence: TGTGCCAGCAGCCGAGGGACAGGGGGCACCGGGGAGCTGTTTTTT.

J is TRBJ2-1 and V is TRBV4-1; D call uncertain. The germline V gene has CDR1 MGHRA and CDR2 YSYEKL. This CDR3 is built from 13 residues. The ends were cut back, 0 bases at V and 3 bases at J, with 3 bases in the middle. The CDR3 loop reads CASSQDSYNEQFF. The DNA for the CDR3 is TGCGCCAGCAGCCAAGATAGCTACAATGAGCAGTTCTTC.

V and J are TRBV25-1 and TRBJ1-1; a possible D gene is TRBD1 (5 bases). This CDR3 has 14 amino acids. V was trimmed by 7 bases and J by 5 bases, leaving 17 bases between them. Looked up from germline, CDR1 is MGHDK and CDR2 is SYGVNS. The CDR3 nucleotides read TGTGCCAGCATCGGGCCCGGGGGTGGAACTGAAGCTTTCTTT. This encodes CASIGPGGGTEAFF. Looking up the rest from reference TRBV25-1 and TRBJ1-1 gives the full variable domain: EADIYQTPRYLVIGTGKKITLECSQTMGHDKMYWYQQDPGMELHLIHYSYGVNSTEKGDLSSESTVSRIRTEHFPLTLESARPSHTSQYLCASIGPGGGTEAFFGQGTRLTVV.

J is TRBJ1-1 and V is TRBV30; no clear D gene. The CDR3 is 14 amino acids. Trimming took 0 bases from V and 5 from J, leaving 13 bases between them. The germline CDR1 and CDR2 sequences are GTSNPN and SVGIG (reference sequence). Here the CDR3 DNA reads TGTGCCTGGAGTGTGGCCGTGGGGAGGACTGAAGCTTTCTTT. As protein: CAWSVAVGRTEAFF.

The chain carries TRBV7-8 and TRBJ1-3; no reliable D call. Per the germline V gene, CDR1 is SGHVS and CDR2 is FQNEAQ. Trimming stripped 5 bases from V and 2 bases from J, with 7 bases between. This CDR3 has 13 amino acids. In nucleotides, the CDR3 is TGTGCCAGCAGCCCAAGCCCTGGAAACACCATATATTTT. As protein: CASSPSPGNTIYF.

The rearrangement links TRBV4-3 to TRBJ1-1; 8 nucleotides line up with TRBD1. Germline V gives CDR1 LGHNA, CDR2 YSLEER. CDR3 length: 17 amino acids. J was trimmed by 4 bases and V by 0 bases; bases with no gene match: 10. The CDR3 reads CASSQEVGQGGSTEAFF. The CDR3 nucleotides are TGCGCCAGCAGCCAAGAGGTCGGACAGGGAGGGAGCACTGAAGCTTTCTTT.

J is TRBJ2-1 and V is TRBV6-1, with D uncertain. The CDR3 has 14 residues. Germline-derived CDR1 and CDR2 are MNHNS and SASEGT. The V and J ends lost 11 bases and 0 bases respectively, with 14 bases between them. The CDR3, as DNA: TGTGCCGGATCGGACGCTTCCTCCTACAATGAGCAGTTCTTC. This encodes CAGSDASSYNEQFF.

The CDR3 loop is CASSFGITYEQYF. The CDR3 nucleotides are TGTGCCAGCAGCTTTGGGATCACCTACGAGCAGTACTTC. This chain links TRBV5-6 with TRBJ2-7; D call uncertain. CDR1 SGHDT and CDR2 YYEEEE come from the germline V gene. The CDR3 consists of 13 residues. The ends were cut back, 2 bases at V and 2 bases at J, with 8 bases in the middle.

The chain uses TRBV28 and TRBJ2-1; 7 nucleotides agree with TRBD2. Germline assignment: CDR1 MDHEN and CDR2 SYDVKM. The CDR3 covers 13 residues. The V gene end was trimmed by 8 bases and the J gene end by 0 bases; junction bases not matched to a gene: 1. CDR3 amino acids: CASGGVSYNEQFF. Here the CDR3 DNA reads TGTGCCAGCGGGGGGGTCTCCTACAATGAGCAGTTCTTC.

A few counts support this clone. This chain uses TRBV28 with TRBJ1-5; no firm D call. The CDR3 has 14 amino acids. The germline V gene encodes CDR1 MDHEN and CDR2 SYDVKM. V was shortened by 4 bases and J by 0 bases, with 7 bases between the two germline ends. CDR3 nucleotide sequence: TGTGCCAGCAGTTCACAGCATAGCAATCAGCCCCAGCATTTT. Translated: CASSSQHSNQPQHF.

This chain links TRBV4-3 with TRBJ2-3, with unresolved D. This CDR3 has 16 residues. The V gene's germline CDR1 is LGHNA and CDR2 YSLEER. V lost 0 bases to trimming and J lost 0 bases, with 10 bases between them. The CDR3 region has the DNA TGCGCCAGCAGCCAAGATGCGTGGTCGAGCACAGATACGCAGTATTTT. As protein: CASSQDAWSSTDTQYF.

In this sample, this clone turned up a few times. The gene calls are TRBV30 and TRBJ1-1; D remains unclear. The CDR3 length is 14 residues. Trimming left V 4 bases short and J 4 bases short, with 16 bases between. Per the germline V gene, CDR1 is GTSNPN and CDR2 is SVGIG (reference sequence). CDR3 amino acids: CAWTIPGWGTEAFF. In DNA, the CDR3 is TGTGCCTGGACCATTCCGGGCTGGGGCACTGAAGCTTTCTTT.

The genes are TRBV10-3 and TRBJ1-5; D perhaps matches TRBD1 (6 bases). Deletions cut 10 bases from V and 1 base from J, with 17 bases between. The CDR3 spans 15 residues. Germline values: CDR1 ENHRY, CDR2 SYGVKD. The CDR3 DNA is TGTGCCACCTGTGAGGGGGAGTTGAGCAATCAGCCCCAGCATTTT. Translated, it gives CATCEGELSNQPQHF.

The CDR3 nucleotides are TGTGCCTGGAGTGTTACTTGGGTCAGGGCGCCTAATGACTCTGGAAACACCATATATTTT. This encodes CAWSVTWVRAPNDSGNTIYF. This sequence joins TRBV30 and TRBJ1-3, with a weak D call TRBD1 (5 bases). Trimming took 0 bases from V and 0 from J, leaving 24 bases between them. The germline CDR1 and CDR2 sequences are GTSNPN and SVGIG (reference sequence). The CDR3 spans 20 residues.

As for this clone: A junction end diverges from the germline sequence, so it may reflect a read error. This chain connects TRBV7-7 to TRBJ2-7; 9 bases map to TRBD1. Germline V lookup: CDR1 SSHAT, CDR2 FNYEAQ (reference sequence). CDR3 length: 13 residues. The chain's CDR3 is CASSLTGGLIKYF. CDR3 sequence (DNA): TGTGCTAGCAGCCTTACAGGGGGCCTTATTAAGTACTTC.

This clone came up once. The V and J genes are TRBV27 and TRBJ1-5; D call uncertain. The V end lost 3 bases, the J end lost 6 bases, and 9 bases lay between the germline ends. CDR1 and CDR2 from the germline V gene are MNHEY and SMNVEV (reference sequence). The length of the CDR3 is 13 residues. DNA for the CDR3: TGTGCCAGCAGTTTTTGGGGAACTCAGCCCCAGCATTTT. Translated: CASSFWGTQPQHF.